Listed here are 32 T cell receptor beta chains from one sample, sequenced in a study of T cells in Graves' hyperthyroidism and ophthalmopathy. Amplification targeted TCR beta CDR3 regions from RNA transcripts. First-round RT-PCR targeting the TCR CDR3 was performed with the HTBI primer set. One entry per CDR3 protein results from TCRdb running MiXCR on the multiplex PCR reads. Of some 700,000 distinct CDR3 sequences in the sample, 17% were seen once. The material sequenced was blood. The receptor source for this set is a man in his forties or fifties with Graves' hyperthyroidism.

The table lists this clonotype with many counts. CDR3 amino acids: CASSLAGPNEQFF. The CDR3 DNA reads as TGTGCCAGCAGCTTAGCGGGACCCAATGAGCAGTTCTTC. The rearrangement joins TRBV11-2 to TRBJ2-1; either TRBD1 or TRBD2 may supply D (5 bases each). Germline CDR1 and CDR2: SGHAT and FQNNGV. The CDR3 contains 13 residues. V gave up 1 base and J gave up 6 bases, with 7 bases separating them. The whole variable domain, remainder taken from reference TRBV11-2 and TRBJ2-1, is EAGVAQSPRYKIIEKRQSVAFWCNPISGHATLYWYQQILGQGPKLLIQFQNNGVVDDSQLPKDRFSAERLKGVDSTLKIQPAKLEDSAVYLCASSLAGPNEQFFGPGTRLTVL.

This clonotype was seen many times. The chain uses TRBV19 and TRBJ2-3, with D perhaps TRBD2 (5 bases). There are 13 residues in the CDR3. Trimming removed 6 bases at V and 5 bases at J, with 12 bases between. Germline V gene lookup returns CDR1 LNHDA and CDR2 SQIVND (reference sequence). CDR3 bases: TGTGCCAGTAGCCCTATGGCGGGAGATACGCAGTATTTT. Amino acids: CASSPMAGDTQYF.

This clonotype was seen more than once but under ten times. The chain has TRBV14 and TRBJ1-2; D gene uncertain. Deletions cut 0 bases from V and 5 bases from J, with 7 bases between. This CDR3 comprises 13 residues. In germline, CDR1 is SGHDN, CDR2 FVKESK. CDR3 DNA sequence: TGTGCCAGCAGCCAAGATGCGGAGTATGGCTACACCTTC. Its translation: CASSQDAEYGYTF. The variable domain in full, completed from reference TRBV14 and TRBJ1-2, reads EAGVTQFPSHSVIEKGQTVTLRCDPISGHDNLYWYRRVMGKEIKFLLHFVKESKQDESGMPNNRFLAERTGGTYSTLKVQPAELEDSGVYFCASSQDAEYGYTFGSGTRLTVV.

With respect to this clonotype: This could be a read error, since a much larger clone is one nucleotide away. The chain's CDR3 is CASSEPGDTQYF. In DNA form, the CDR3 reads TGTGCCAGCAGTGAACCCGGGGATACCCAGTACTTC. The chain joins TRBV2 to TRBJ2-5, with D perhaps TRBD2 (5 bases). Germline V CDR1 and CDR2: SNHLY, FYNNEI. V was shortened by 2 bases and J by 8 bases, with 9 bases between the two germline ends. The CDR3 totals 12 residues.

This chain connects TRBV30 to TRBJ2-1; 9 nucleotides line up with TRBD2. The ends lost 5 bases at V and 3 bases at J; junction bases unmatched: 5. The CDR3 runs 14 residues. Per germline, CDR1 GTSNPN and CDR2 SVGIG (reference sequence). CDR3 coding DNA: TGTGCCTGGGATAGGACTAGCGACTACAATGAGCAGTTCTTC. It encodes CAWDRTSDYNEQFF.

The chain joins TRBV20-1 to TRBJ2-7, with D possibly matching TRBD1 (6 bases). Germline lookup yields CDR1 DFQATT and CDR2 SNEGSKA (reference sequence). Trimming took 2 bases from V and 1 from J, leaving 15 bases between them. The CDR3 spans 15 residues. CDR3 loop: CSARLLQGSSYEQYF. The CDR3 bases are TGCAGTGCTAGACTGCTACAGGGAAGTTCCTACGAGCAGTACTTC.

This clonotype was seen at least ten times. The gene calls are TRBV7-2 and TRBJ2-7; 16 bases are a match to TRBD2. Germline values: CDR1 SGHTA, CDR2 FQGNSA. With V trimmed by 5 bases and J by 0 bases, 7 bases remained unmatched. The CDR3 runs to 18 residues. CDR3 loop: CASSPTGLAGGSSYEQYF. CDR3 nucleotide sequence: TGTGCCAGCAGCCCAACGGGACTAGCGGGAGGGAGCTCCTACGAGCAGTACTTC. The complete variable domain, with remaining parts taken from reference TRBV7-2 and TRBJ2-7, reads GAGVSQSPSNKVTEKGKDVELRCDPISGHTALYWYRQSLGQGLEFLIYFQGNSAPDKSGLPSDRFSAERTGGSVSTLTIQRTQQEDSAVYLCASSPTGLAGGSSYEQYFGPGTRLTVT.

V is TRBV11-2 and J is TRBJ2-5; perhaps TRBD1 as D (7 bases). This CDR3 is 11 amino acids long. CDR1 is SGHAT, CDR2 FQNNGV, per germline. Trimming took off 10 bases at V and 11 bases at J, with 17 bases between the two ends. CDR3 in amino acids: CATTSGGTQYF. The CDR3 bases are TGTGCCACCACCTCAGGGGGGACACAGTACTTC.

Only a few counts were recorded for this clonotype. This chain links TRBV11-2 with TRBJ2-4; 7 bases are a match to TRBD1. This CDR3 region has 14 residues. V was clipped by 6 bases and J by 6 bases; unmatched bases: 8. Germline-derived CDR1 and CDR2 are SGHAT and FQNNGV. CDR3 in DNA: TGTGCCAGCAGTTCGGGACAGAACCTAAACATTCAGTACTTC. Encoded protein: CASSSGQNLNIQYF. Supplemented by reference TRBV11-2 and TRBJ2-4, the full variable domain reads EAGVAQSPRYKIIEKRQSVAFWCNPISGHATLYWYQQILGQGPKLLIQFQNNGVVDDSQLPKDRFSAERLKGVDSTLKIQPAKLEDSAVYLCASSSGQNLNIQYFGAGTRLSVL.

The DNA for the CDR3 is TGTGCCAGCTCACCATTCGAGGGGACCGGGGAGCTGTTTTTT. Translated: CASSPFEGTGELFF. The chain links TRBV18 to TRBJ2-2; D could derive from TRBD1 or TRBD2 (5 bases each). Germline values: CDR1 KGHSH, CDR2 LQKENI. The CDR3 length is 14 residues. Between the trimmed V and J ends, which lost 2 bases and 5 bases, there was a span of 9 bases.

This clonotype was picked up many times. The chain recombines TRBV27 with TRBJ1-1, with D possibly TRBD1 on 5 matching bases. The germline V and J ends were trimmed by 6 bases and 5 bases, with 16 bases remaining between them. Germline lookup yields CDR1 MNHEY and CDR2 SMNVEV (reference sequence). The CDR3 spans 14 residues. In nucleotides, the CDR3 is TGTGCCAGCAGGCAGGGAGGGACTTGGACTGAAGCTTTCTTT. Protein product: CASRQGGTWTEAFF.

In this sample, this clonotype turned up a few times. The CDR3 region has the DNA TGTGCCAGCAGCCAAGATATTTGGCAGTACAGGGGGTACCGGACCAATGAGCAGTTCTTC. Translation: CASSQDIWQYRGYRTNEQFF. The chain carries TRBV14 and TRBJ2-1, with 8 nucleotides matching TRBD1. This CDR3 has 20 amino acids. Germline values: CDR1 SGHDN, CDR2 FVKESK. V was clipped by 0 bases and J by 6 bases; unmatched bases: 19.

The rearrangement joins TRBV9 to TRBJ2-1, with 8 bases matching TRBD2. With V trimmed by 4 bases and J by 2 bases, 8 bases remained unmatched. CDR3 size: 16 residues. CDR1 is SGDLS, CDR2 YYNGEE, per germline. The chain's CDR3 is CASSFEAGETYNEQFF. The CDR3 DNA follows: TGTGCCAGCAGCTTTGAAGCGGGAGAAACCTACAATGAGCAGTTCTTC. Complete variable domain (other parts from reference TRBV9 and TRBJ2-1): DSGVTQTPKHLITATGQRVTLRCSPRSGDLSVYWYQQSLDQGLQFLIQYYNGEERAKGNILERFSAQQFPDLHSELNLSSLELGDSALYFCASSFEAGETYNEQFFGPGTRLTVL.

The chain combines TRBV20-1 with TRBJ2-7; TRBD2 matches 8 bases. The V gene's germline CDR1 is DFQATT and CDR2 SNEGSKA (reference sequence). Trimming took 0 bases from V and 0 from J; bases not matched to a gene: 4. The CDR3 sequence is 15 residues long. The CDR3: CSARDASGRSYEQYF. The CDR3 DNA is TGCAGTGCTAGAGATGCTAGCGGGCGCTCCTACGAGCAGTACTTC.

This clonotype was seen ten or more times. CDR3: CASSLFTGGRDTQYF. The CDR3 DNA sequence: TGTGCCAGCAGTTTATTTACAGGGGGAAGAGATACGCAGTATTTT. The chain is built from TRBV28 and TRBJ2-3; 8 bases fit TRBD1. This CDR3 region has 15 residues. V was pared by 1 base and J by 5 bases, with 5 bases of the junction left unmatched. Germline lookup yields CDR1 MDHEN and CDR2 SYDVKM.

The sample holds a few counts of this clonotype. The genes are TRBV5-1 and TRBJ2-2, with 9 positions matching TRBD1. The V segment lost 4 bases and the J segment 9 bases; nucleotides outside the gene matches: 1. This CDR3 contains 12 residues. The germline V gene has CDR1 SGHRS and CDR2 YFSETQ. The CDR3 loop reads CASSTGGRELFF. DNA for the CDR3: TGCGCCAGCAGCACAGGGGGCCGGGAGCTGTTTTTT.

The chain couples TRBV10-2 to TRBJ1-5, with D possibly being TRBD1 (5 bases). Germline V CDR1 and CDR2: WSHSY, SAAADI. V was clipped by 2 bases and J by 6 bases, with 8 bases between them. The CDR3 extends over 13 amino acids. The CDR3 is CASSEQGSQPQHF. Written as DNA, the CDR3 is TGCGCCAGCAGTGAGCAGGGCAGTCAGCCCCAGCATTTT.

This clonotype was recorded many times. This rearrangement joins TRBV28 to TRBJ1-2, with 8 bases fitting TRBD1. Germline V gives CDR1 MDHEN, CDR2 SYDVKM. The CDR3 is 13 residues long. V trimming: 6 bases; J trimming: 8 bases; junction bases outside the gene matches: 8. The CDR3 loop is CASSGGQGRGYTF. The CDR3, as DNA: TGTGCCAGCAGCGGAGGACAGGGACGGGGCTACACCTTC.

The chain carries TRBV5-1 and TRBJ2-7; 7 bases map to TRBD1. Germline CDR1 and CDR2: SGHRS and YFSETQ. Losses at the gene ends were 2 bases for V and 4 bases for J; bases not matched to a gene: 6. This CDR3 region has 14 residues. CDR3 amino acids: CASSLGTDLYEQYF. CDR3 coding DNA: TGCGCCAGCAGCTTAGGGACAGATCTATACGAGCAGTACTTC.

This clonotype appeared a few times. The V and J genes are TRBV7-9 and TRBJ2-5, with TRBD2 as a possible D gene (5 bases). Trimming stripped 5 bases from V and 5 bases from J, with 18 bases between. CDR1 SEHNR and CDR2 FQNEAQ come from the germline V gene (reference sequence). The CDR3 has 15 amino acids. The CDR3 DNA reads as TGTGCCAGCAGCCAAGTAAGGAGGCCGCTGGAGACCCAGTACTTC. Translated: CASSQVRRPLETQYF.

The chain links TRBV20-1 to TRBJ2-1; 12 bases are shared with TRBD2. The CDR3 contains 14 residues. The V segment lost 6 bases and the J segment 6 bases; nucleotides outside the gene matches: 6. The germline V gene encodes CDR1 DFQATT and CDR2 SNEGSKA (reference sequence). The CDR3 here is CSAPKTSGSNEQFF. The CDR3, as DNA: TGCAGTGCCCCTAAGACTAGCGGGAGCAATGAGCAGTTCTTC.

On this clonotype itself: A much bigger clone sits one base away, suggesting this may be a read error. This rearrangement joins TRBV30 to TRBJ2-5; possibly TRBD2 for D (6 bases). The CDR3 totals 14 residues. Germline V CDR1 and CDR2: GTSNPN, SVGIG (reference sequence). CDR3 bases: TGTGCCTGGTGTGTACGCCAGGGAGGAGAGACCCAGTACTTC. This sequence encodes CAWCVRQGGETQYF.

Ten or more counts support this clonotype. The rearrangement joins TRBV6-1 to TRBJ2-7; D possibly corresponds to TRBD1 (5 bases). Trimming cost V 10 bases and J 2 bases, with 18 bases left between them. CDR1 is MNHNS and CDR2 is SASEGT in the germline V gene. CDR3 length: 14 residues. CDR3 loop: CATMTVFYPYEQYF. The CDR3 region has the DNA TGTGCCACCATGACAGTGTTCTACCCCTACGAGCAGTACTTC.

This clonotype was counted many times. The chain couples TRBV28 to TRBJ1-6; TRBD1 matches at 9 bases. CDR1 and CDR2 (germline): MDHEN, SYDVKM. The CDR3 has 13 residues. Trimming cost V 7 bases and J 9 bases; bases outside gene matches: 4. The CDR3 sequence: CASIRDRASPLHF. The CDR3 DNA follows: TGTGCCAGCATACGGGACAGGGCTTCACCCCTCCACTTT.

This clonotype has at least ten counts. This chain joins TRBV20-1 and TRBJ1-2, with D possibly matching TRBD1 (6 bases). The CDR3 has 14 amino acids. Germline lookup yields CDR1 DFQATT and CDR2 SNEGSKA (reference sequence). V gave up 2 bases and J gave up 1 base, with 11 bases separating them. The CDR3 reads CSARLDRDNYGYTF. In DNA, the CDR3 is TGCAGTGCTAGACTGGACAGAGATAACTATGGCTACACCTTC.

This clonotype was recorded many times. J is TRBJ2-7 and V is TRBV6-5; 9 bases match TRBD1. The germline V gene has CDR1 MNHEY and CDR2 SVGAGI. Germline trimming cut 2 bases from V and 2 bases from J; bases unmatched to any gene: 13. The CDR3 has 18 amino acids. In DNA form, the CDR3 reads TGTGCCAGCAGTTACCCTAAAAAGACCGGACAGGGGACCTACGAGCAGTACTTC. The encoded protein is CASSYPKKTGQGTYEQYF.

This clonotype was counted ten times or more. The rearrangement joins TRBV20-1 to TRBJ2-7; 7 bases match TRBD1. The V gene's germline CDR1 is DFQATT and CDR2 SNEGSKA (reference sequence). The trim removed 4 bases at V and 1 base at J, leaving 7 bases unmatched. The CDR3 runs 14 residues. The CDR3 sequence is CSANPGGRSYEQYF. The DNA for the CDR3 is TGCAGTGCTAACCCAGGGGGACGGTCCTACGAGCAGTACTTC.

The chain combines TRBV24-1 with TRBJ1-4; D call uncertain. V lost 4 bases to trimming and J lost 8 bases, with 13 bases between them. Germline V lookup: CDR1 KGHDR, CDR2 SFDVKD. This CDR3 region has 14 residues. The CDR3 sequence: CATSELQAGEKLFF. The CDR3 coding sequence is TGTGCCACCAGTGAGTTGCAAGCCGGAGAAAAACTGTTTTTT.

This clonotype was seen more than once but under ten times. This chain joins TRBV7-9 and TRBJ2-3; weak D call: TRBD2 (6 bases). This CDR3 region has 16 residues. CDR1 SEHNR and CDR2 FQNEAQ come from the germline V gene (reference sequence). V was shortened by 3 bases and J by 2 bases, with 15 bases between the two germline ends. The CDR3 coding sequence is TGTGCCAGCAGCTTTGTAATAGCGGAGGACACAGATACGCAGTATTTT. Translation: CASSFVIAEDTDTQYF.

At least ten counts were recorded for this clonotype. The rearrangement links TRBV6-2 or TRBV6-3 to TRBJ1-1; 9 bases map to TRBD1. Germline V gene data show CDR1 as MNHEY and CDR2 as SVGEGT. The CDR3 sequence is 14 residues long. Unmatched junction bases numbered 10, after V lost 7 bases and J lost 7 bases. CDR3 protein: CASILTGGKDEAFF. CDR3 sequence (DNA): TGTGCCAGCATTTTAACAGGGGGCAAAGATGAAGCTTTCTTT.

The chain has TRBV3-1 and TRBJ1-5, with TRBD1 matching 7 bases. With V trimmed by 0 bases and J by 4 bases, 3 bases remained unmatched. Germline V gene sequence: CDR1 LGHDT, CDR2 YNNKEL (reference sequence). The CDR3 consists of 15 residues. In DNA form, the CDR3 reads TGTGCCAGCAGCCAAGAGCTACAGGGGAATCAGCCCCAGCATTTT. Protein product: CASSQELQGNQPQHF.

There are many counts of this clonotype. The V gene is TRBV12-3 or TRBV12-4, the J gene TRBJ2-1; 11 bases line up with TRBD2. J gave up 4 bases and V 5 bases, and 7 bases lay outside the gene matches. CDR3 length equals 16 residues. CDR3 in amino acids: CASSPPGLAEYNEQFF. In DNA, the CDR3 is TGTGCCAGCAGTCCCCCGGGACTAGCGGAATACAATGAGCAGTTCTTC.